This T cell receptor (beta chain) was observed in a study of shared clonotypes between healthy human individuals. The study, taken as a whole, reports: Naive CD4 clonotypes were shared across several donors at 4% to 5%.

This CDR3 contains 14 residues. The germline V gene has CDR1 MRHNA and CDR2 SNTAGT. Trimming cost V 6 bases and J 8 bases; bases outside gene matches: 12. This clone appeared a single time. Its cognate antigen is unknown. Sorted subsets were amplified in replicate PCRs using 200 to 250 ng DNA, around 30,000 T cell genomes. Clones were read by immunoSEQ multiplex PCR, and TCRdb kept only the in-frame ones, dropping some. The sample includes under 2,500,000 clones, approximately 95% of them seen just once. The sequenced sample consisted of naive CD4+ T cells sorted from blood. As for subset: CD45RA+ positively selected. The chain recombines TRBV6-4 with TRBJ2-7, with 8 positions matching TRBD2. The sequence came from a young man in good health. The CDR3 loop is CASRPGLELLKQYF. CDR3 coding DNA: TGTGCCAGCAGACCGGGACTAGAACTCTTGAAGCAGTACTTC.